This T cell receptor beta chain was sequenced for a study of read filtering for tumor transcriptome and immune sequencing (dated by TCRdb to 2020 to 2022). In the study overall: The cohort was composed of about 18 male and 13 to 15 female patients, with a mean age of approximately 66 years and an age range of about 45 to 90. Under revised international staging, about eight patients fell into R-ISS I, some 15 into R-ISS II and six or seven into R-ISS III. After DNase treatment, whole-transcriptome libraries were prepared with the TruSeq RNA Access Library Prep Kit. TCR-region mapped reads per sample ranged from about 3.5 to 11 million with IR-seq versus only about 75 to 1,400 with RNA-seq. Using the same bone marrow samples, the study compared TCR repertoires obtained by targeted immune repertoire sequencing with those obtained by bulk whole-transcriptome sequencing. As a main aim, a read-filtering strategy for immune repertoire data was addressed, with the specific question being whether clonotypes supported by a single read should be removed.

The research as a whole found: Removing single-read clonotypes increased the correlation between IR-seq and RNA-seq shared clonotype proportions. The sorted CD138-negative fraction was composed of a mixed bone marrow immune population rather than of purified T cells. Single-read clonotypes made up about four fifths of clonotypes but 3% to 3.5% of total reads in IR-seq, and 70% to 75% of clonotypes and roughly 48% of reads in RNA-seq. IR-seq captured clonotypes at much higher depth and more reliably than RNA-seq, and smaller IR-seq throughput sufficed to identify most shared clonotypes.

In its sample, this clonotype was seen many times. Its binding antigen is unknown. No base quality values were provided; no much bigger clone lies one nucleotide off. Bone marrow was sampled from every patient at the time of active disease. Ficoll-Hypaque density gradient centrifugation was used to isolate bone marrow mononuclear cells. CD138-negative cells were obtained by negative selection after labeling with CD138 magnetic microbeads on a MACS separator, removing myeloma plasma cells. Purity of the isolated cells was checked by flow cytometry on an Attune NxT using CD138 antibodies. Total RNA was extracted with TRIzol reagent and quantified with a NanoDrop spectrophotometer. Paired RNA-seq and IR-seq were performed on each patient's CD138-negative bone marrow sample. TCR libraries were built from roughly 400 ng RNA with the Immunoverse kit, using molecular barcoded adaptors covering alpha/delta and beta/gamma chains. TCR library preparation was performed with the same RNA that was used for transcriptome sequencing. TCR libraries were sequenced on an Illumina HiSeq 4000 with 2 x 150 cycles. The study's processing was this. TCR reads were aligned to human V, D, J and C references and assembled into CDR3 clonotypes with MiXCR, including quality filtering and error correction. The tcR package in R was used for analysis of clonotype counts and gene usage diversity. Raw mapping reads were checked after the RNA-seq reads had been mapped by STAR aligner version 2.5.3a onto the human GRCh37 genome. To test how sequencing depth affected the clonotypes detected, IR-seq fastq files were randomly downsampled with Seqtk 1.3. TCRdb reran the public reads through fastp at Q25 and MiXCR, keeping productive beta chains. All rows with the same CDR3 protein become a single entry with the most common DNA and genes. These V and J calls rely on TCRdb rather than the paper's analysis. This sample is represented by about 38,000 distinct CDR3 sequences; 11% to 15% of them were singletons. Of the sample, 18% falls within the top ten clones.

Relative to germline, V is 0 bases shorter and J is 0 bases shorter, with 14 bases between their ends. The CDR3, cysteine through phenylalanine, is 17 amino acids long. The only DNA kept is the CDR3, 51 bases in frame from the first base. The germline V gene encodes CDR1 MNHEY and CDR2 SMNVEV (reference sequence). The chain links TRBV27 with TRBJ1-1, with an unclear D gene assignment. This receptor was obtained from a donor at least 40 years old with multiple myeloma. Sequencing was done on a sample of a population of CD138-negative cells sorted from bone marrow. The cell subset or site label, read with the paper, signifies: bone marrow mononuclear cells depleted of CD138+ plasma/myeloma cells by negative magnetic selection. The CDR3 reads CASSLSIFRNMNTEAFF. The DNA sequence is TGTGCCAGCAGTTTATCGATTTTCAGAAACATGAACACTGAAGCTTTCTTT.